These 2 T cell receptor beta chains originate from one sample sequenced in a study of tumor-infiltrating lymphocytes in localized non-small cell lung cancer. Only in-frame clones appear in the TCRdb table, and some are missing; sequencing was by immunoSEQ multiplex PCR. The data hold approximately 15,000 clones, with approximately 80% observed a single time. Input material: uninvolved lung tissue not adjacent to the tumor. These receptors were taken from a human donor with non-small cell lung cancer.

This clone ranks as medium-sized. The rearrangement joins TRBV5-5 to TRBJ2-7, with D unresolved. V was cut by 1 base and J by 5 bases, with 4 bases left in between. The length of the CDR3 is 11 residues. Germline CDR1 reads SGHKS; CDR2 reads YYEKEE (reference sequence). CDR3 DNA: TGTGCCAGCAGCTTGATTGACGAGCAGTACTTC. It codes for CASSLIDEQYF. Supplemented by reference TRBV5-5 and TRBJ2-7, the full variable domain reads DAGVTQSPTHLIKTRGQQVTLRCSPISGHKSVSWYQQVLGQGPQFIFQYYEKEERGRGNFPDRFSARQFPNYSSELNVNALLLGDSALYLCASSLIDEQYFGPGTRLTVT.

J is TRBJ2-2 and V is TRBV19; 8 nucleotides align to TRBD2. Germline V CDR1 and CDR2: LNHDA, SQIVND (reference sequence). The CDR3 contains 14 residues. The J segment lost 5 bases and the V segment lost 7 bases, leaving 6 bases of the junction unmatched. DNA of the CDR3: TGTGCCAGTACCCCCCAGCGGGAGACCGGGGAGCTGTTTTTT. Amino acids: CASTPQRETGELFF.